This T cell receptor (beta chain) came from a study of shared clonotypes between healthy human individuals. The J segment lost 1 base and the V segment lost 7 bases, leaving 4 bases of the junction unmatched. Germline V gene lookup returns CDR1 SEHNR and CDR2 FQNEAQ (reference sequence). This CDR3 has 14 residues. Sequencing used immunoSEQ multiplex PCR; TCRdb keeps in-frame clones, though not all of them. The table shows approximately 1.5 million clones, with just under 99% occurring only once. The receptor was derived from a man aged 25-40 years in good health. V usage is TRBV7-9 and J usage is TRBJ1-1; 9 nucleotides agree with TRBD1. The specimen sequenced was naive CD4+ T cells sorted from blood. The subset here: CD45RA+ positively selected. The CDR3 DNA reads TGTGCCAGCACGGGACAGGGAGCGAACACTGAAGCTTTCTTT. It encodes CASTGQGANTEAFF.